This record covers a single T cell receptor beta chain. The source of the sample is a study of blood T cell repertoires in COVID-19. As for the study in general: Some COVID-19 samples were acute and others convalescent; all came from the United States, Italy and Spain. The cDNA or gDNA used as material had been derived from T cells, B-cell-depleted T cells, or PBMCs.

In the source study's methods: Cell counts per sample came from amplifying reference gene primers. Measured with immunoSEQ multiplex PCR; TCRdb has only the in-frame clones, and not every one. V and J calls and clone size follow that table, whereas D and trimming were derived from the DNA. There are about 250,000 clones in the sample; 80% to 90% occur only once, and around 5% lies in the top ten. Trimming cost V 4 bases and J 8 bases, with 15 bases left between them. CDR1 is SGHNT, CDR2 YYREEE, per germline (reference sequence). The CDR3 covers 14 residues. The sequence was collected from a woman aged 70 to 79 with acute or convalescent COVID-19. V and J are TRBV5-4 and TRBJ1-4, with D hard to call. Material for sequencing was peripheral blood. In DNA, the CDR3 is TGTGCCAGCAGCGCTGACGCCCACGGGGAAAAACTGTTTTTT. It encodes CASSADAHGEKLFF.